These 18 T cell receptor beta chains were all obtained from the same sample, sequenced in a study of healthy donors' naive CD4 and CD8 T cells. A linear amplification protocol produced the TCR libraries from 500 ng of total RNA. Using its own MiXCR run on the reads, TCRdb lists one record per CDR3 protein. The repertoire holds approximately 180,000 distinct CDR3 sequences, 65% to 75% seen once, with less than 2.5% in the top ten. Sequencing input: naive CD4+ and CD8+ T cells sorted from blood, pooled from several donors. All receptors come from a pool of human donors in good health; the sample pools cells from several healthy donors.

This chain connects TRBV19 to TRBJ1-1; TRBD1 is a possible D gene (6 bases). Germline loops: CDR1 LNHDA, CDR2 SQIVND (reference sequence). The ends were cut back, 5 bases at V and 3 bases at J, with 7 bases in the middle. CDR3 size: 12 residues. This chain's CDR3 is CASSHRDTEAFF. Written as DNA, the CDR3 is TGTGCCAGTAGTCACAGGGACACTGAAGCTTTCTTT.

This clonotype was seen a handful of times. V and J are TRBV6-2 or TRBV6-3 and TRBJ2-1; no clear D. CDR1 is MNHEY, CDR2 SVGEGT, per germline. There are 12 residues in the CDR3. V shed 9 bases and J shed 0 bases, with 6 bases lying between them. CDR3 DNA: TGTGCCAGTACGTACTCCTACAATGAGCAGTTCTTC. Amino acid sequence: CASTYSYNEQFF.

This clonotype appeared once. V usage is TRBV30 and J usage is TRBJ2-7; the D gene is possibly TRBD1 (5 bases). The V gene lost 4 bases and the J gene lost 6 bases, with 10 bases spanning the gap. Germline CDR1 is GTSNPN and CDR2 is SVGIG (reference sequence). The CDR3 extends over 11 amino acids. CDR3 in DNA: TGTGCCTGGATCAAGGGGATCGAGCAGTACTTC. This encodes CAWIKGIEQYF. Full variable domain (rest looked up from reference TRBV30 and TRBJ2-7): SQTIHQWPATLVQPVGSPLSLECTVEGTSNPNLYWYRQAAGRGLQLLFYSVGIGQISSEVPQNLSASRPQDRQFILSSKKLLLSDSGFYLCAWIKGIEQYFGPGTRLTVT.

As concerns this clonotype: One end of the junction fails to match germline, which may point to a read error. The gene calls are TRBV6-5 and TRBJ1-2; D is ambiguous. The CDR3 length is 14 residues. CDR1 and CDR2 (germline): MNHEY, SVGAGI. This chain's CDR3 is CASSYSGDPRGYTF. The CDR3 DNA sequence: TGTGCCAGCAGCTACTCGGGAGACCCTCGTGGCTACACCTTC.

V is TRBV27 and J is TRBJ2-1, with D uncertain. The CDR3 has 11 residues. Per the germline V gene, CDR1 is MNHEY and CDR2 is SMNVEV (reference sequence). The germline V and J ends were trimmed by 1 base and 8 bases, with 3 bases remaining between them. This CDR3 is CASSLLHEQFF. CDR3 nucleotide sequence: TGTGCCAGCAGTTTATTACATGAGCAGTTCTTC.

This clonotype was seen a handful of times. The chain joins TRBV15 to TRBJ1-2, with a possible D match to TRBD1 (6 bases). Germline CDR1 and CDR2: LNHNV and YYDKDF (reference sequence). This CDR3 is built from 15 residues. The germline V and J ends were trimmed by 0 bases and 7 bases, with 15 bases remaining between them. In DNA form, the CDR3 reads TGTGCCACCAGCAGAGATTTGGCCGGGGGCGGTGGCTACACCTTC. Translating it yields CATSRDLAGGGGYTF.

This clonotype came up once. The gene calls are TRBV29-1 and TRBJ2-5, with 8 bases that match TRBD1. Germline V gene lookup returns CDR1 SQVTM and CDR2 ANQGSEA. J was trimmed by 5 bases and V by 7 bases; bases with no gene match: 6. The CDR3 length is 12 residues. CDR3 residues: CSARTGWETQYF. The CDR3, as DNA: TGCAGCGCCAGGACAGGGTGGGAGACCCAGTACTTC.

The chain carries TRBV29-1 and TRBJ2-1; 10 bases are a match to TRBD2. V was pared by 2 bases and J by 4 bases, with 5 bases of the junction left unmatched. Per germline, CDR1 SQVTM and CDR2 ANQGSEA. The CDR3 is 15 amino acids. The CDR3 loop is CSVEMRLAGYNEQFF. For the CDR3, the DNA is TGCAGCGTTGAAATGAGACTAGCGGGTTACAATGAGCAGTTCTTC.

This clonotype has only a few counts. The chain uses TRBV27 and TRBJ2-5, with D maybe TRBD1 (6 bases). V shed 4 bases and J shed 4 bases, with 7 bases lying between them. Germline loops: CDR1 MNHEY, CDR2 SMNVEV (reference sequence). The CDR3 has 12 residues. CDR3 in amino acids: CASSSRGETQYF. CDR3 nucleotides: TGTGCCAGCAGTTCCAGGGGAGAGACCCAGTACTTC.

Notes on this clonotype: One end of the junction varies from germline; a read error may be responsible. The chain combines TRBV27 with TRBJ2-1, with D possibly matching TRBD1 (6 bases). Germline V gene sequence: CDR1 MNHEY, CDR2 SMNVEV (reference sequence). The CDR3 runs to 14 residues. CDR3 sequence (DNA): TGTGCTAGCAGACAACAGGGTGACTACAATGAGCAGTTCTTC. This sequence encodes CASRQQGDYNEQFF.

CDR3 DNA: TGTGCCACCAGTGACCCGGGACAGAAAGAGACCCAGTACTTC. This encodes CATSDPGQKETQYF. This rearrangement joins TRBV24-1 to TRBJ2-5; 7 nucleotides line up with TRBD1. Germline trimming cut 4 bases from V and 3 bases from J; bases unmatched to any gene: 4. This CDR3 contains 14 residues. Germline V gene sequence: CDR1 KGHDR, CDR2 SFDVKD.

The chain employs TRBV24-1 and TRBJ1-5; a possible D gene is TRBD1 (5 bases). CDR3 length: 13 amino acids. Germline assignment: CDR1 KGHDR and CDR2 SFDVKD. Between the trimmed V and J ends, which lost 9 bases and 3 bases, there was a span of 11 bases. This CDR3 reads CATQGRYNQPQHF. DNA for the CDR3: TGTGCCACCCAGGGACGGTACAATCAGCCCCAGCATTTT.

The chain recombines TRBV29-1 with TRBJ2-7, with TRBD1 identical over 12 bases. Trimming at V came to 3 bases and at J to 3 bases, leaving 6 bases not matched to a gene. CDR3 length: 15 residues. Looked up from germline, CDR1 is SQVTM and CDR2 is ANQGSEA. CDR3: CSVDIRDRGLYEQYF. The CDR3, as DNA: TGCAGCGTTGATATCCGGGACAGGGGGCTCTACGAGCAGTACTTC.

This chain links TRBV10-3 with TRBJ1-5; D is ambiguous. This CDR3 contains 12 residues. V dropped 3 bases and J dropped 4 bases, with 4 bases sitting between them. Per the germline V gene, CDR1 is ENHRY and CDR2 is SYGVKD. The CDR3, as DNA: TGTGCCATCAGTGATGGGAATCAGCCCCAGCATTTT. This translates into CAISDGNQPQHF.

The chain employs TRBV6-5 and TRBJ1-3, with D tentatively TRBD1 (5 bases). The ends were cut back, 2 bases at V and 2 bases at J, with 10 bases in the middle. The CDR3 has 15 amino acids. From germline, CDR1 is MNHEY and CDR2 SVGAGI. CDR3 DNA sequence: TGTGCCAGCAGTTACGCAGGGAGGACTGGAAACACCATATATTTT. Its translation is CASSYAGRTGNTIYF.

The chain combines TRBV6-5 with TRBJ1-6; no firm D call. The CDR3 is 15 amino acids. Germline lookup yields CDR1 MNHEY and CDR2 SVGAGI. Deletions cut 5 bases from V and 8 bases from J, with 16 bases between. The CDR3 DNA reads as TGTGCCAGCAGTCCTTCTTTTGGCTCCGATTCACCCCTCCACTTT. Protein: CASSPSFGSDSPLHF.

To note about this clonotype: One end of the junction fails to match germline, which may point to a read error. The chain employs TRBV29-1 and TRBJ2-3, with TRBD2 identical over 14 bases. CDR1 is SQVTM and CDR2 is ANQGSEA in the germline V gene. This CDR3 has 16 residues. The CDR3 region is CSVEGLAGGPADTQYF. CDR3 coding DNA: TGCAGCGTAGAAGGACTAGCGGGAGGCCCCGCGGATACGCAGTATTTT.

The J gene is TRBJ1-1, the V gene TRBV19; D gene uncertain. Germline assignment: CDR1 LNHDA and CDR2 SQIVND (reference sequence). The V gene lost 7 bases and the J gene lost 0 bases, with 15 bases spanning the gap. This CDR3 comprises 15 residues. For the CDR3, the DNA is TGTGCCAGTAAAAGACGGGAACCCATGAACACTGAAGCTTTCTTT. Protein sequence: CASKRREPMNTEAFF.